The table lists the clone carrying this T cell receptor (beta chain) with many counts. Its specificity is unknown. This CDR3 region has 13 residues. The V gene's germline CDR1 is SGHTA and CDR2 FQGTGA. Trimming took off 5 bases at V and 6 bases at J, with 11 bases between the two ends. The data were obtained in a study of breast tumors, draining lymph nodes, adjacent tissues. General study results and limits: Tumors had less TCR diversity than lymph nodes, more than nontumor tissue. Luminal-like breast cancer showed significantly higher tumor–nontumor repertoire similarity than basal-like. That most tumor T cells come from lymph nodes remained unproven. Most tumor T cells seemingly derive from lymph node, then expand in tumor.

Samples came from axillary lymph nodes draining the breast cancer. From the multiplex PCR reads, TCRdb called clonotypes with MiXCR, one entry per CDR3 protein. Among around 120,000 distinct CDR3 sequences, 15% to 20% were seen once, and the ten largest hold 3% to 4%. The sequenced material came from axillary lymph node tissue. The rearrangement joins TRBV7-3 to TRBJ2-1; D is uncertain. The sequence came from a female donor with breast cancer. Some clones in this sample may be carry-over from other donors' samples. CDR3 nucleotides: TGTGCCAGCAGCCTCACCGACTCCAATGAGCAGTTCTTC. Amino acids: CASSLTDSNEQFF.